The source of this TCR beta chain is a study of beta chain features in type 1 diabetes. Between the trimmed V and J ends, which lost 4 bases and 2 bases, there was a span of 12 bases. Germline CDR1 and CDR2: SGHRS and YFSETQ. The CDR3 length is 14 residues. For this clone: Its target is not known. Other DNA variants within this sample encode the same CDR3.

Whole-study results and caveats: Shortening that was moderate but significant affected the TCRB CDR3s of Type 1 diabetes patients in all four CD4+ subsets.

The authors reverse transcribed all of the isolated RNA, so sequencing captured expressed TCRB transcripts. Profiling relied on immunoSEQ multiplex PCR, and the TCRdb table lists in-frame clones only, not all of them. The sample records about 700,000 clones, roughly an eighth being singletons. The TCR was taken from a man aged 18 to 35 with type 1 diabetes. Specimen: naive CD4+ T cells from blood. The V gene is TRBV5-1, the J gene TRBJ2-5; the D gene is possibly TRBD1 (6 bases). The CDR3 loop reads CASSIGQTQETQYF. CDR3 DNA sequence: TGCGCCAGCAGCATAGGACAGACGCAAGAGACCCAGTACTTC. The whole variable domain, filled in from reference TRBV5-1 and TRBJ2-5, reads KAGVTQTPRYLIKTRGQQVTLSCSPISGHRSVSWYQQTPGQGLQFLFEYFSETQRNKGNFPGRFSGRQFSNSRSEMNVSTLELGDSALYLCASSIGQTQETQYFGPGTRLLVL.